This passage covers 5 T cell receptor beta chains from one sample sequenced in a study of T cell responses to AZD1222 COVID-19 vaccine. Only in-frame clones appear in the TCRdb table, and some are missing; sequencing was by immunoSEQ multiplex PCR. The repertoire holds fewer than 120,000 clones, with 94% as singletons. Material: peripheral blood, obtained 28 days after the second AZD1222 dose. The receptors originated from an adult who received the AZD1222 COVID-19 vaccine.

The rearrangement uses TRBV18 and TRBJ2-1, with D possibly being TRBD1 or TRBD2 (5 bases each). Germline V gene sequence: CDR1 KGHSH, CDR2 LQKENI. The CDR3 length is 15 residues. V shed 3 bases and J shed 8 bases, with 17 bases lying between them. In nucleotides, the CDR3 is TGTGCCAGCTCACCCCGGGGACCCTCCCCGGATGAGCAGTTCTTC. Translation gives CASSPRGPSPDEQFF.

The V call is TRBV5-1, the J call TRBJ1-1; 7 bases match TRBD1. This CDR3 has 13 amino acids. V lost 4 bases to trimming and J lost 5 bases; unmatched junction nucleotides: 5. The germline CDR1 and CDR2 sequences are SGHRS and YFSETQ. The CDR3 is CASSPTGRTEAFF. As DNA, the CDR3 is TGCGCCAGCAGCCCGACAGGGCGGACTGAAGCTTTCTTT.

This clone appeared once. The rearrangement links TRBV10-3 to TRBJ2-7; 9 bases fit TRBD1. Germline V CDR1 and CDR2: ENHRY, SYGVKD. CDR3 length equals 14 residues. V lost 6 bases, J lost 7 bases, and 10 bases stayed unmatched. For the CDR3, the DNA is TGTGCCATCAGCCTCCCCGGGACAGGGAGAGAGCAGTACTTC. This gives the protein CAISLPGTGREQYF.

The rearrangement joins TRBV2 to TRBJ1-5, with a weak D call TRBD1 (5 bases). This CDR3 comprises 15 residues. Germline V gene data show CDR1 as SNHLY and CDR2 as FYNNEI. The V end was cut by 5 bases, the J end by 3 bases, with 14 bases between. CDR3 protein: CASSSSGGVNQPQHF. For the CDR3, the DNA is TGTGCCAGCAGTTCCTCGGGGGGAGTCAATCAGCCCCAGCATTTT. The entire variable domain, with the rest obtained from reference TRBV2 and TRBJ1-5, is as follows: EPEVTQTPSHQVTQMGQEVILRCVPISNHLYFYWYRQILGQKVEFLVSFYNNEISEKSEIFDDQFSVERPDGSNFTLKIRSTKLEDSAMYFCASSSSGGVNQPQHFGDGTRLSIL.

The chain recombines TRBV27 with TRBJ1-2; D not certain. Germline CDR1 reads MNHEY; CDR2 reads SMNVEV (reference sequence). Trimming cost V 0 bases and J 7 bases, with 12 bases left between them. The CDR3 sequence is 14 residues long. The CDR3 region has the DNA TGTGCCAGCAGTTTATCTATACGGGCAAGTGGCTACACCTTC. This gives the protein CASSLSIRASGYTF.